This T cell receptor (beta chain) appears in the sequencing data of a study of CD8+CD57+ T cells in acquired aplastic anemia. An expansion of CD8+CD57+ cells by flow cytometry had been shown in patients chosen for sequencing. Patients had received no therapy at the time of blood sampling. Profiling of TCR beta VDJ combinations and CDR3 sequences used genomic DNA as template. Each CDR3 protein is one row after TCRdb ran MiXCR on the reads. The table records roughly 98,000 distinct CDR3 sequences, about 67% of them present only once. This clonotype was seen at least ten times. What it binds is not known. The V gene's germline CDR1 is SGHDN and CDR2 FVKESK. The length of the CDR3 is 16 residues. V dropped 0 bases and J dropped 5; count of bases not matched to a gene: 6. General study results and limits: Patients and controls were not found to differ significantly in CD8+ Simpson's diversity.

The source is a human donor with aplastic anemia. The sequenced sample consisted of sorted CD4+, CD8+, or CD8+CD57+ T cells (not recorded which) from PBMCs. The chain carries TRBV14 and TRBJ2-4, with 8 bases aligning to TRBD1. CDR3 sequence: CASSQDGHRGENIQYF. In DNA, the CDR3 is TGTGCCAGCAGCCAAGACGGGCACAGGGGGGAAAACATTCAGTACTTC.